This section outlines one T cell receptor beta chain sequence together with its context. Its target is not known. MiXCR, applied by TCRdb to the 5' RACE reads, yields one record per CDR3 protein. The sample gives about 530,000 distinct CDR3 sequences, roughly 15% of which show up once; roughly 0.46% is in the top ten. Trimming shortened V by 3 bases and J by 7 bases, and 12 bases separated the two germline ends. CDR3 length: 13 residues. The data stem from a study of identical twins. Study findings and constraints: Zero-insertion results could be subject to partial confounding by invariant MAIT and iNKT cells.

The same data also went into a second study, on yellow fever vaccine responses in identical twins.

The specimen sequenced was CD4+ T cells sorted from blood. The clonotype originates from a woman younger than 30 in good health. This chain joins TRBV12-3 or TRBV12-4 and TRBJ1-2; TRBD1 is a possible D gene (5 bases). For the CDR3, the DNA is TGTGCCAGCAGTTTGGGCGGGGACGGTGGCTACACCTTC. This translates into CASSLGGDGGYTF.